What follows are 8 T cell receptor beta chains derived from one specimen sequenced in a study of T cells in localized non-small cell lung cancer. Some clones are missing from TCRdb's copy, which holds only in-frame ones; the method was immunoSEQ multiplex PCR. The sample has tens of thousands of clones; approximately 80% are singletons. The sequencing here drew on PBMCs, taken before any cancer treatment. These receptors originate from a man aged 35 to 69 with stage II lung adenocarcinoma.

This chain uses TRBV15 with TRBJ1-3, with D possibly being TRBD1 (6 bases). Trimming removed 9 bases from V and 3 bases from J, with 15 bases in between. CDR3 length: 14 amino acids. The germline CDR1 and CDR2 sequences are LNHNV and YYDKDF (reference sequence). For the CDR3, the DNA is TGTGCCACACATGACAGGCGAGTTGGAAACACCATATATTTT. The encoded protein is CATHDRRVGNTIYF.

The chain combines TRBV19 with TRBJ1-3; tentative D call: TRBD1 (5 bases). Deletions cut 3 bases from V and 2 bases from J, with 8 bases between. The germline V gene has CDR1 LNHDA and CDR2 SQIVND (reference sequence). The CDR3 extends over 14 amino acids. The CDR3 sequence: CASSIQGTGNTIYF. Here the CDR3 DNA reads TGTGCCAGTAGTATTCAGGGAACTGGAAACACCATATATTTT.

CDR3 DNA: TGTGCCAGCAGTTCATCCTCAGCCGGGGAGCTGTTTTTT. Protein sequence: CASSSSSAGELFF. The rearrangement joins TRBV6-8 to TRBJ2-2; D gene uncertain. Germline V gives CDR1 MNHGY, CDR2 SAAAGT. V shed 4 bases and J shed 6 bases, with 9 bases lying between them. The CDR3 covers 13 residues.

The chain joins TRBV19 to TRBJ1-2; a possible D gene is TRBD1 (5 bases). Trimming shortened V by 5 bases and J by 5 bases, and 9 bases separated the two germline ends. The germline V gene has CDR1 LNHDA and CDR2 SQIVND (reference sequence). CDR3 length: 12 residues. This CDR3 reads CASSVGRYGYTF. CDR3 in DNA: TGTGCCAGTAGTGTGGGACGTTATGGCTACACCTTC.

V usage is TRBV5-5 and J usage is TRBJ1-1; D is undetermined. The V end was cut by 4 bases, the J end by 6 bases, with 10 bases between. This CDR3 is 12 amino acids long. Germline V CDR1 and CDR2: SGHKS, YYEKEE (reference sequence). The CDR3 loop is CASSLGSAEAFF. For the CDR3, the DNA is TGTGCCAGCAGCCTAGGGTCCGCTGAAGCTTTCTTT.

This clone was counted between two and nine times. The V and J genes are TRBV27 and TRBJ2-1; 9 bases line up with TRBD2. V was pared by 6 bases and J by 2 bases, with 5 bases of the junction left unmatched. CDR3 length: 15 residues. Germline CDR1 MNHEY, CDR2 SMNVEV (reference sequence). The DNA for the CDR3 is TGTGCCAGCAGACGAAGCGGGGGGACCTACAATGAGCAGTTCTTC. This translates into CASRRSGGTYNEQFF.

The chain couples TRBV6-6 to TRBJ2-7; the D gene is possibly TRBD2 (7 bases). The CDR3 consists of 15 residues. Germline lookup yields CDR1 MNHNY and CDR2 SVGAGI (reference sequence). Trimming left V 6 bases short and J 6 bases short, with 21 bases between. CDR3 in amino acids: CASSPRLGGLGEQYF. The CDR3 coding sequence is TGTGCCAGCAGCCCCCGGTTGGGGGGGCTGGGCGAGCAGTACTTC.

The CDR3 is CASSEVPPGRRGYEQYF. The CDR3 bases are TGTGCCAGCAGTGAAGTGCCCCCGGGACGGCGGGGATACGAGCAGTACTTC. The chain combines TRBV6-1 with TRBJ2-7; tentatively, D is TRBD2 (6 bases). Germline V lookup: CDR1 MNHNS, CDR2 SASEGT. The V and J ends lost 1 base and 4 bases respectively, with 20 bases between them. CDR3 length equals 17 residues.